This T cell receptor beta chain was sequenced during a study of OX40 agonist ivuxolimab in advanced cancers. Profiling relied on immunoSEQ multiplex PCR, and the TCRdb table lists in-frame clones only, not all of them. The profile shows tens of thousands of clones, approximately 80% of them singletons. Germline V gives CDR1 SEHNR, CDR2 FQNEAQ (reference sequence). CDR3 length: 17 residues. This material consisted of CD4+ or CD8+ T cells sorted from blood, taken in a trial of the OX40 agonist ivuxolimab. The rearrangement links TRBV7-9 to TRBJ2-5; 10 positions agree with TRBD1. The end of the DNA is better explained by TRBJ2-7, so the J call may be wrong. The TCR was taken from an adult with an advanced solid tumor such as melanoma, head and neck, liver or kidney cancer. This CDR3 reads CASSLGIGTGEPYEQYF. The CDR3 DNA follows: TGTGCCAGCAGCTTAGGAATTGGGACAGGGGAACCCTACGAGCAGTACTTC.